This is a list of T cell receptor beta chains from one sample in a study of T-cell memory formation after mild COVID-19. TCRdb called the 5' RACE reads again in MiXCR, with one record for every CDR3 protein. This sample has 190,000 or so distinct CDR3 sequences, with about a fifth found just once. Sample: PBMCs or a T cell subset sorted from them (not recorded which). The receptor source for this set is an adult woman who had mild COVID-19 (a few samples of this study predate the infection). Cell type and time point are not known. Both conserved end residues are part of each CDR3. A D gene is named only where the DNA matches it firmly. Part of the rows lack a size; the others show once, few, many or a class for expanded clones.

TRBV10-3	TRBJ2-5	.	.	CAISESETQYF	TGTGCCATCAGTGAGTCGGAGACCCAGTACTTC
TRBV7-9	TRBJ1-2	.	.	CASSSGGNGYTF	TGTGCCAGCAGCTCCGGGGGGAATGGCTACACCTTC
TRBV7-9	TRBJ2-3	.	.	CASSSSAGTLDTQYF	TGTGCCAGCAGCTCGAGTGCGGGGACCCTAGATACGCAGTATTTT
TRBV29-1	TRBJ1-4	.	few	CSAERIRCEKLFF	TGCAGCGCCGAGAGGATCAGGTGCGAAAAACTGTTTTTT
TRBV6-2/TRBV6-3	TRBJ2-7	.	.	CASTFLTGYEQYF	TGTGCCAGCACCTTCCTGACAGGCTACGAGCAGTACTTC
TRBV15	TRBJ1-1	.	few	CATSRDWGSEAFF	TGTGCCACCAGCAGAGATTGGGGGTCTGAAGCTTTCTTT
TRBV29-1	TRBJ2-3	TRBD2	.	CSVEGGLAGDTDTQYF	TGCAGCGTTGAAGGGGGACTAGCGGGAGACACAGATACGCAGTATTTT
TRBV4-1	TRBJ2-7	.	few	CASSQVPGDYEQYF	TGCGCCAGCAGCCAAGTACCCGGGGACTACGAGCAGTACTTC
TRBV7-9	TRBJ1-6	.	.	CASSSWASPLHF	TGTGCCAGCAGCTCTTGGGCTTCACCCCTCCACTTT
TRBV4-1	TRBJ2-1	.	few	CASSQGGGNEQFF	TGCGCCAGCAGCCAGGGGGGCGGGAATGAGCAGTTCTTC
TRBV12-3/TRBV12-4	TRBJ2-4	.	.	CASSAPGIQYF	TGTGCCAGCAGTGCACCGGGGATTCAGTACTTC
TRBV7-8	TRBJ1-1	.	.	CASSAIIGQNTEAFF	TGTGCCAGCAGCGCCATAATAGGGCAGAACACTGAAGCTTTCTTT
TRBV5-8	TRBJ1-2	.	.	CASSRNYGYTF	TGTGCCAGCAGCCGGAACTATGGCTACACCTTC
TRBV7-2	TRBJ2-1	TRBD2	.	CASSLVYLAGGPTYNEQFF	TGTGCCAGCAGCTTAGTTTATCTAGCGGGAGGTCCAACCTACAATGAGCAGTTCTTC
TRBV11-2	TRBJ2-5	.	.	CASSFNGGTQYF	TGTGCCAGCAGCTTCAACGGGGGGACCCAGTACTTC
TRBV21-1	TRBJ2-7	.	few	CASSRIGKNYEQYF	TGTGCCAGCAGCCGGATAGGCAAGAACTACGAGCAGTACTTC
TRBV15	TRBJ1-1	TRBD1	.	CATSRLGGYDTEAFF	TGTGCCACCAGCAGACTAGGGGGCTACGACACTGAAGCTTTCTTT
TRBV24-1	TRBJ2-7	.	.	CATSDFGQSGHEQYF	TGTGCCACCAGTGATTTCGGCCAGTCGGGCCACGAGCAGTACTTC
TRBV5-6	TRBJ1-5	.	few	CASSLWDQPQHF	TGTGCCAGCAGCTTGTGGGATCAGCCCCAGCATTTT
TRBV20-1	TRBJ1-2	.	.	CSARVLGGYTF	TGCAGTGCTAGAGTCCTCGGCGGCTACACCTTC
TRBV18	TRBJ1-1	.	.	CASSPPIGAVDTEAFF	TGTGCCAGCTCACCACCGATTGGGGCGGTGGACACTGAAGCTTTCTTT
TRBV6-2/TRBV6-3	TRBJ2-7	.	.	CASSWVERPLVSGQYF	TGTGCCAGCAGTTGGGTCGAACGGCCGCTTGTGTCCGGGCAGTACTTC
TRBV7-9	TRBJ2-1	.	many	CASSSTGQGPYNEQFF	TGTGCCAGCAGCTCCACCGGGCAGGGCCCCTACAATGAGCAGTTCTTC
TRBV5-1	TRBJ2-1	.	.	CASSPGMVGSEHLDNEQFF	TGCGCCAGCAGCCCGGGTATGGTTGGGTCCGAGCACCTCGACAATGAGCAGTTCTTC
TRBV5-4	TRBJ1-2	.	.	CASSLAPAGIPYGYTF	TGTGCCAGCAGCCTGGCCCCGGCGGGCATACCCTATGGCTACACCTTC
TRBV20-1	TRBJ2-5	.	few	CSARGGPIWETQYF	TGCAGTGCTAGAGGAGGACCAATATGGGAGACCCAGTACTTC
TRBV7-9	TRBJ2-4	.	.	CASSPPMGSKNIQYF	TGTGCCAGCAGCCCCCCGATGGGGTCCAAAAACATTCAGTACTTC
TRBV6-1	TRBJ2-3	TRBD1	few	CASSGTGPRTDTQYF	TGTGCCAGCAGTGGGACAGGCCCACGCACAGATACGCAGTATTTT
TRBV11-2	TRBJ2-2	TRBD2	.	CAGDSNTGELFF	TGCGCGGGGGATTCGAACACCGGGGAGCTGTTTTTT
TRBV7-9	TRBJ2-3	.	.	CASSLGGQRGDTQYF	TGTGCCAGCAGCTTAGGCGGACAGAGGGGAGATACGCAGTATTTT
TRBV12-3/TRBV12-4	TRBJ2-3	.	few	CASSFPAGGHTDTQYF	TGTGCCAGCAGTTTCCCAGCTGGGGGGCACACAGATACGCAGTATTTT
TRBV29-1	TRBJ1-2	.	.	CSVANPETYGYTF	TGCAGCGTCGCGAACCCAGAAACCTATGGCTACACCTTC
TRBV29-1	TRBJ2-1	TRBD1	many	CSVEPGQGAYNEQFF	TGCAGCGTCGAACCGGGACAGGGAGCCTACAATGAGCAGTTCTTC
TRBV6-1	TRBJ2-1	.	.	CASRSRNEQFF	TGTGCCAGCAGATCGCGGAATGAGCAGTTCTTC
TRBV7-2	TRBJ1-6	.	.	CASSPDGRLTSSPLHF	TGTGCCAGCAGCCCGGACGGACGCCTCACTAGTTCACCCCTCCACTTT
TRBV20-1	TRBJ2-3	.	.	CSAPTPSTDTQYF	TGCAGTGCTCCTACCCCTAGCACAGATACGCAGTATTTT
TRBV7-2	TRBJ1-1	.	.	CASSLGLGSGTEAFF	TGTGCCAGCAGCTTAGGCCTTGGGTCGGGCACTGAAGCTTTCTTT
TRBV15	TRBJ2-7	TRBD1	.	CATSREQGSSYEQYF	TGTGCCACCAGCAGGGAACAGGGGAGTTCCTACGAGCAGTACTTC
TRBV12-3/TRBV12-4	TRBJ2-1	TRBD1	.	CASSKEGGTGDYNEQFF	TGTGCCAGCAGCAAGGAGGGCGGGACAGGGGACTACAATGAGCAGTTCTTC
TRBV2	TRBJ2-7	TRBD1	.	CASSDRDRFYEQYF	TGTGCCAGCAGTGATAGGGACAGGTTTTACGAGCAGTACTTC
TRBV29-1	TRBJ1-1	TRBD1	.	CSGRTGGMWNTEAFF	TGCAGCGGTCGGACAGGGGGCATGTGGAACACTGAAGCTTTCTTT
TRBV4-1	TRBJ2-7	TRBD2	.	CASSQASGGDYEQYF	TGCGCCAGCAGCCAGGCTAGCGGGGGGGACTACGAGCAGTACTTC
TRBV24-1	TRBJ2-2	.	.	CATSDLREPGELFF	TGTGCCACCAGTGATTTGAGGGAACCCGGGGAGCTGTTTTTT
TRBV15	TRBJ2-3	.	few	CATSRVRDTDTQYF	TGTGCCACCAGCAGAGTGAGGGATACAGATACGCAGTATTTT